Detailed here is one T cell receptor beta chain. This clone was found a few times. Its antigen is unknown. Base qualities are not at hand, and no much larger clone is one base apart. Participants in the prospective study were aged about 18 to 95 years, lived in approximately 26 United States geographic areas, and enrolled through a virtual design. Cohort assignment in the prospective study relied on participant-reported clinical history from a screening survey and a study questionnaire. ImmuneRACE Cohort 3 recovered participants were defined by two consecutive negative NP/OP PCR tests, healthcare professional clearance, or symptom resolution. In the prospective study, mobile phlebotomists collected whole blood, serum and a nasopharyngeal or oropharyngeal swab from each participant. Over a roughly 2-month period, participants in the prospective study had the option of providing additional blood draws and questionnaires. Before DNA extraction, prospective study blood samples were shipped either frozen or at room temperature.

TCRbeta CDR3 regions were amplified from genomic DNA using the immunoSEQ Assay, a bias-controlled multiplex PCR. The authors' pipeline ran thus. The number of nucleated cells in each sample was estimated from the amplification of reference gene primers within the assay. To quantify the absolute abundance of each unique TCRbeta CDR3 rearrangement, sequence reads were collapsed and filtered. For each sample, productive Simpson clonality was calculated as the square root of Simpson's diversity index over productive rearrangements. This is the immuneACCESS table as TCRdb keeps it, with only in-frame sequences that have V and J called. A part of the clones is gone; compared with another copy, unresolved V genes explain less than half, and the rest is unexplained. The D gene and trimming were derived from the DNA, and the V and J assignments and clone size from that table. The table for this sample lists 160,000 or so clones; about four fifths of them were counted only once. The ten biggest clones cover 3% to 4% of the sample.

The sample is drawn from a study of blood T cell repertoires in COVID-19 (dated by TCRdb to 2020 to 2022). For the study in its entirety: The collaborator samples originated in the United States, Italy and Spain and spanned the acute and convalescent phases of COVID-19. The prospective study material was composed of cDNA or gDNA derived from T cells, B-cell-depleted T cells, or PBMCs. The dataset comprised deeply sampled blood TCRbeta repertoires from subjects exposed to, actively infected with, or recovered from COVID-19. The repertoires were released in a freely available public database meant as a resource for research on the immune response to SARS-CoV-2. Samples were obtained from the ongoing ImmuneRACE study (first 160 participants) and from over 1,000 subjects provided by 6 global collaborators. Nearly every sample came with metadata listing a de-identified subject ID, COVID-19 status, age in years and sex. Where available, HLA class I and class II types were taken from metadata supplied by the sample provider and were not determined by assay-based typing.

Per the germline V gene, SGDLS is the CDR1 and YYNGEE is the CDR2. Relative to germline, V is missing 4 bases and J is missing 1 base, with 3 bases of the junction outside any gene match. Its CDR3 holds 15 amino acids, cysteine through phenylalanine. Only the CDR3 DNA stays, 45 bases, in frame from base 1. Study-wide conclusions, independent of this receptor: The amount of clinical and demographic metadata varied by source and participant and was provided uncurated.

The receptor chain draws on TRBV9 and TRBJ2-2, with 8 bases matching TRBD1. The sequence was collected from a woman aged 55-70 years who had recovered from COVID-19. Input material: PBMCs or T cells enriched from blood (not recorded which). The CDR3 protein: CASSQGQENTGELFF. Read as DNA, the sequence is TGTGCCAGCAGCCAGGGACAGGAGAACACCGGGGAGCTGTTTTTT.